This T cell receptor (beta chain) was obtained from a study of T cell repertoires in cytomegalovirus infection. Study summary: TCR beta signatures that were public indicated CMV infection and matching HLA type. Findings and caveats of the study: Cumulated frequencies of public TCR beta families served to identify carriers of CMV plus the relevant HLA.

V was cut by 5 bases and J by 10 bases, with 18 bases left in between. The CDR3 is 15 residues long. Germline CDR1 SGHAT, CDR2 FQNNGV. TCRdb fed the reads into MiXCR, producing one record per CDR3 protein. The sample carries 230,000 or so distinct CDR3 sequences, around 35% recorded once. Ten or more counts support this clonotype. Its antigen is not identified. The chain is built from TRBV11-2 and TRBJ1-6; TRBD1 might be the D (5 bases). Sequencing used CD8+ T cells from cultured PBMCs, obtained from culture after CMV antigen stimulation. The TCR was taken from a human donor in good health (CMV status not recorded). Some clones in this sample may be carry-over from other donors' samples. DNA for the CDR3: TGTGCCAGCAGCCAGCGACAGTTTAAGCGATCACCCCTCCACTTT. Its protein is CASSQRQFKRSPLHF. The full variable domain, rest sourced from reference TRBV11-2 and TRBJ1-6, is EAGVAQSPRYKIIEKRQSVAFWCNPISGHATLYWYQQILGQGPKLLIQFQNNGVVDDSQLPKDRFSAERLKGVDSTLKIQPAKLEDSAVYLCASSQRQFKRSPLHFGNGTRLTVT.